The 25 T cell receptor beta chains below were found in one sample sequenced in a study of PD-1 blockade in mismatch repair-deficient tumors. Method: immunoSEQ multiplex PCR; TCRdb's copy keeps in-frame clones and lacks some. The sample has about 100,000 clones, under 90% seen once. The sample was peripheral blood, taken roughly 35 weeks after starting pembrolizumab. The receptor source for this set is an adult with mismatch repair-deficient cancer.

V usage is TRBV13 and J usage is TRBJ2-3; 11 positions match TRBD1. This CDR3 has 15 amino acids. The trim removed 3 bases at V and 6 bases at J, leaving 5 bases unmatched. Germline CDR1 is PRHDT and CDR2 is FYEKMQ (reference sequence). The CDR3 DNA follows: TGTGCCAGCAGCTTCTGGGACAGGGGGACGGATACGCAGTATTTT. The encoded protein is CASSFWDRGTDTQYF.

V and J are TRBV6-5 and TRBJ2-7; D unclear. V lost 5 bases and J 4 bases, leaving 15 bases between the germline ends. The germline CDR1 and CDR2 sequences are MNHEY and SVGAGI. There are 14 residues in the CDR3. The CDR3 sequence is CASSSSALIYEQYF. The CDR3 nucleotides read TGTGCCAGCAGTAGTTCGGCACTCATTTACGAGCAGTACTTC.

V is TRBV30 and J is TRBJ2-1; the D gene is possibly TRBD1 (5 bases). The CDR3 is made up of 12 amino acids. The germline V and J ends were trimmed by 5 bases and 6 bases, with 11 bases remaining between them. Per the germline V gene, CDR1 is GTSNPN and CDR2 is SVGIG (reference sequence). The CDR3 here is CAWGSRVNEQFF. CDR3 DNA sequence: TGTGCCTGGGGAAGCAGGGTCAATGAGCAGTTCTTC.

In nucleotides, the CDR3 is TGTGCCAGCAGCGTAGCAGGGGGGGGACTAGCGGGCCACAATGAGCAGTTCTTC. Protein product: CASSVAGGGLAGHNEQFF. J is TRBJ2-1 and V is TRBV9, with TRBD2 matching 12 bases. Per the germline V gene, CDR1 is SGDLS and CDR2 is YYNGEE. V lost 0 bases to trimming and J lost 5 bases; unmatched junction nucleotides: 9. CDR3 size: 18 residues.

This chain joins TRBV7-8 and TRBJ1-5, with D possibly being TRBD1 (5 bases). This CDR3 has 15 amino acids. Trimming took off 5 bases at V and 4 bases at J, with 15 bases between the two ends. CDR1 and CDR2 (germline): SGHVS, FQNEAQ. CDR3 region: CASSPRGRGNQPQHF. The DNA of the CDR3 is TGTGCCAGCAGCCCCCGAGGTAGGGGAAATCAGCCCCAGCATTTT. The full variable domain, in which reference TRBV7-8 and TRBJ1-5 provide the parts outside the CDR3, is GAGVSQSPRYKVAKRGQDVALRCDPISGHVSLFWYQQALGQGPEFLTYFQNEAQLDKSGLPSDRFFAERPEGSVSTLKIQRTQQEDSAVYLCASSPRGRGNQPQHFGDGTRLSIL.

This rearrangement joins TRBV19 to TRBJ2-5; 8 bases align to TRBD2. The CDR3 is 16 residues long. The germline CDR1 and CDR2 sequences are LNHDA and SQIVND (reference sequence). V dropped 3 bases and J dropped 1; count of bases not matched to a gene: 7. For the CDR3, the DNA is TGTGCCAGTAGTATTGGCTCGGGAGGGCCCCAAGAGACCCAGTACTTC. Translation gives CASSIGSGGPQETQYF.

A few counts support this clone. The V and J genes are TRBV27 and TRBJ2-7, with D hard to call. The germline CDR1 and CDR2 sequences are MNHEY and SMNVEV (reference sequence). Trimming left V 5 bases short and J 1 base short, with 9 bases between. The CDR3 is 13 residues long. CDR3 loop: CASSPPSSYEQYF. The CDR3 nucleotides read TGTGCCAGCAGTCCCCCCTCATCCTACGAGCAGTACTTC.

The chain uses TRBV30 and TRBJ2-3, with 7 bases fitting TRBD1. Germline V gives CDR1 GTSNPN, CDR2 SVGIG (reference sequence). The CDR3 consists of 14 residues. Unmatched junction bases numbered 8, after V lost 3 bases and J lost 5 bases. CDR3 in amino acids: CAWSVPTGVDTQYF. The CDR3 DNA sequence: TGTGCCTGGAGCGTCCCCACAGGGGTAGATACGCAGTATTTT.

The chain couples TRBV5-8 to TRBJ2-7; D gene ambiguous. The CDR3 has 11 amino acids. The germline V gene encodes CDR1 SGHTS and CDR2 YDEGEE. V was trimmed by 8 bases and J by 3 bases, leaving 9 bases between them. The CDR3 DNA reads as TGTGCCAGTCGGCCTTACTACGAGCAGTACTTC. This encodes CASRPYYEQYF. Drawing the rest from reference TRBV5-8 and TRBJ2-7, the complete variable domain is EAGVTQSPTHLIKTRGQQATLRCSPISGHTSVYWYQQALGLGLQFLLWYDEGEERNRGNFPPRFSGRQFPNYSSELNVNALELEDSALYLCASRPYYEQYFGPGTRLTVT.

This clone was observed once. The gene calls are TRBV11-3 and TRBJ1-3; D is ambiguous. Germline CDR1 and CDR2: SGHNT and YENEEA. Between the trimmed V and J ends, which lost 2 bases and 2 bases, there was a span of 7 bases. The length of the CDR3 is 14 residues. The CDR3 nucleotides read TGTGCCAGCAGCTTACAGACAACTGGAAACACCATATATTTT. This encodes CASSLQTTGNTIYF. Based on the CDR3 plus reference TRBV11-3 and TRBJ1-3, the full variable domain is EAGVVQSPRYKIIEKKQPVAFWCNPISGHNTLYWYLQNLGQGPELLIRYENEEAVDDSQLPKDRFSAERLKGVDSTLKIQPAELGDSAVYLCASSLQTTGNTIYFGEGSWLTVV.

The chain links TRBV12-5 to TRBJ1-4, with D possibly TRBD1 on 5 matching bases. CDR1 and CDR2 (germline): LGHNT, FRNRAP. There are 14 residues in the CDR3. V shed 5 bases and J shed 8 bases, with 15 bases lying between them. The CDR3 sequence is CASGQGEQVEKLFF. Written as DNA, the CDR3 is TGTGCTAGTGGTCAAGGGGAACAGGTGGAAAAACTGTTTTTT.

The V gene is TRBV7-9, the J gene TRBJ1-1; D is uncertain. This CDR3 is 14 amino acids long. Germline assignment: CDR1 SEHNR and CDR2 FQNEAQ (reference sequence). The V and J ends lost 5 bases and 4 bases respectively, with 14 bases between them. The CDR3 coding sequence is TGTGCCAGCAGCCGAACGGGTCTTTTCACTGAAGCTTTCTTT. Encoded protein: CASSRTGLFTEAFF. Combining the CDR3 with reference TRBV7-9 and TRBJ1-1 gives the whole variable domain DTGVSQNPRHKITKRGQNVTFRCDPISEHNRLYWYRQTLGQGPEFLTYFQNEAQLEKSRLLSDRFSAERPKGSFSTLEIQRTEQGDSAMYLCASSRTGLFTEAFFGQGTRLTVV.

This clone has just a few counts. For the CDR3, the DNA is TGTGCCAGCAGCGAAAAGTCTCCCCAAGAGACCCAGTACTTC. It yields the protein CASSEKSPQETQYF. J is TRBJ2-5 and V is TRBV2, with D unclear. Trimming stripped 6 bases from V and 1 base from J, with 12 bases between. CDR3 size: 14 residues. Germline V lookup: CDR1 SNHLY, CDR2 FYNNEI.

The rearrangement uses TRBV9 and TRBJ2-5; weak D call: TRBD1 (5 bases). Germline V CDR1 and CDR2: SGDLS, YYNGEE. Between the trimmed V and J ends, which lost 4 bases and 5 bases, there was a span of 12 bases. The CDR3 is 13 amino acids. The CDR3 loop is CASSPPGSETQYF. CDR3 DNA sequence: TGTGCCAGCAGCCCTCCAGGGTCGGAGACCCAGTACTTC.

This chain uses TRBV14 with TRBJ2-4, with 10 bases aligning to TRBD1. Germline lookup yields CDR1 SGHDN and CDR2 FVKESK. The CDR3 runs to 14 residues. Germline trimming cut 4 bases from V and 10 bases from J; bases unmatched to any gene: 7. CDR3 loop: CASSPRQGAGIQYF. CDR3 in DNA: TGTGCCAGCAGCCCCAGACAGGGGGCAGGTATTCAGTACTTC. The full variable domain, its missing parts supplied by reference TRBV14 and TRBJ2-4, is EAGVTQFPSHSVIEKGQTVTLRCDPISGHDNLYWYRRVMGKEIKFLLHFVKESKQDESGMPNNRFLAERTGGTYSTLKVQPAELEDSGVYFCASSPRQGAGIQYFGAGTRLSVL.

The chain couples TRBV19 to TRBJ2-5; D is ambiguous. This CDR3 contains 13 residues. The V and J ends lost 5 bases and 5 bases respectively, with 12 bases between them. The germline gives CDR1 LNHDA, CDR2 SQIVND (reference sequence). The CDR3 DNA reads TGTGCCAGTAGTGCCGACCGAGAGGAGACCCAGTACTTC. Translating it yields CASSADREETQYF.

This clone appeared once. The gene calls are TRBV27 and TRBJ1-1; D is undetermined. CDR3 size: 14 residues. V was clipped by 3 bases and J by 1 base, with 9 bases between them. Looked up from germline, CDR1 is MNHEY and CDR2 is SMNVEV (reference sequence). Here the CDR3 DNA reads TGTGCCAGCAGTTTTGGGGTAAGGAACACTGAAGCTTTCTTT. This encodes CASSFGVRNTEAFF.

The chain joins TRBV5-1 to TRBJ2-5, with D perhaps matching TRBD1 or TRBD2 (5 bases each). The closer fit of TRBJ2-7 to the DNA end suggests the J call may be wrong. The CDR3 spans 15 residues. Germline V gene lookup returns CDR1 SGHRS and CDR2 YFSETQ. The CDR3 reads CASSFTAGTTYEQYF. The CDR3 nucleotides read TGCGCCAGCAGCTTCACCGCAGGGACCACCTACGAGCAGTACTTC.

The chain links TRBV4-1 to TRBJ2-6, with D hard to call. CDR1 and CDR2 (germline): MGHRA, YSYEKL. The CDR3 is 16 amino acids. V lost 1 base and J 4 bases, leaving 11 bases between the germline ends. CDR3 sequence: CASSQGRGAGANVLTF. The CDR3 DNA reads TGCGCCAGCAGCCAAGGACGCGGTGCGGGGGCCAACGTCCTGACTTTC.

The gene calls are TRBV4-1 and TRBJ1-2; D may be TRBD1 (5 bases). This CDR3 contains 15 residues. The V and J ends lost 1 base and 4 bases respectively, with 13 bases between them. Germline loops: CDR1 MGHRA, CDR2 YSYEKL. CDR3 region: CASSQGPGPSYGYTF. Written as DNA, the CDR3 is TGCGCCAGCAGCCAAGGACCGGGGCCTTCCTATGGCTACACCTTC.

This clone was seen only a few times. This chain connects TRBV7-9 to TRBJ1-5; a weak D match, TRBD1 (5 bases). The germline gives CDR1 SEHNR, CDR2 FQNEAQ (reference sequence). V was cut by 4 bases and J by 2 bases, with 15 bases left in between. There are 16 residues in the CDR3. CDR3 amino acids: CASSYGTSSGNQPQHF. In nucleotides, the CDR3 is TGTGCCAGCAGCTATGGGACTTCTAGCGGCAATCAGCCCCAGCATTTT.

In DNA, the CDR3 is TGTGCCTGGATAGACAGGATGCGAACTGGAAACACCATATATTTT. This sequence encodes CAWIDRMRTGNTIYF. The chain has TRBV30 and TRBJ1-3, with D perhaps matching TRBD1 (6 bases). CDR3 length: 15 amino acids. Germline CDR1 reads GTSNPN; CDR2 reads SVGIG (reference sequence). Between the trimmed V and J ends, which lost 4 bases and 2 bases, there was a span of 15 bases.

The chain joins TRBV7-2 to TRBJ2-7; TRBD1 agrees at 11 bases. Trimming took 3 bases from V and 5 from J; bases not matched to a gene: 6. Germline values: CDR1 SGHTA, CDR2 FQGNSA. This CDR3 region has 15 residues. CDR3 DNA sequence: TGTGCCAGCAGCTTGGCCGGGACAGGGGGTCACGAGCAGTACTTC. It yields the protein CASSLAGTGGHEQYF. Combining the CDR3 with reference TRBV7-2 and TRBJ2-7 gives the whole variable domain GAGVSQSPSNKVTEKGKDVELRCDPISGHTALYWYRQSLGQGLEFLIYFQGNSAPDKSGLPSDRFSAERTGGSVSTLTIQRTQQEDSAVYLCASSLAGTGGHEQYFGPGTRLTVT.

This sequence joins TRBV6-1 and TRBJ1-4; possible D gene TRBD1, 6 bases. The germline V and J ends were trimmed by 6 bases and 6 bases, with 14 bases remaining between them. CDR1 and CDR2 from the germline V gene are MNHNS and SASEGT. CDR3 length: 14 residues. CDR3 loop: CASSLQGMDEKLFF. CDR3 DNA: TGTGCCAGCAGCCTACAGGGAATGGATGAAAAACTGTTTTTT.

V gene TRBV12-5 combines with J gene TRBJ2-5; either TRBD1 or TRBD2 may fit D (6 bases each). Trimming cost V 5 bases and J 3 bases, with 19 bases left between them. Germline-derived CDR1 and CDR2 are LGHNT and FRNRAP. The CDR3 runs to 16 residues. The CDR3 is CASGPGNRGVKETQYF. The DNA for the CDR3 is TGTGCTAGTGGTCCGGGAAATAGGGGGGTGAAAGAGACCCAGTACTTC.